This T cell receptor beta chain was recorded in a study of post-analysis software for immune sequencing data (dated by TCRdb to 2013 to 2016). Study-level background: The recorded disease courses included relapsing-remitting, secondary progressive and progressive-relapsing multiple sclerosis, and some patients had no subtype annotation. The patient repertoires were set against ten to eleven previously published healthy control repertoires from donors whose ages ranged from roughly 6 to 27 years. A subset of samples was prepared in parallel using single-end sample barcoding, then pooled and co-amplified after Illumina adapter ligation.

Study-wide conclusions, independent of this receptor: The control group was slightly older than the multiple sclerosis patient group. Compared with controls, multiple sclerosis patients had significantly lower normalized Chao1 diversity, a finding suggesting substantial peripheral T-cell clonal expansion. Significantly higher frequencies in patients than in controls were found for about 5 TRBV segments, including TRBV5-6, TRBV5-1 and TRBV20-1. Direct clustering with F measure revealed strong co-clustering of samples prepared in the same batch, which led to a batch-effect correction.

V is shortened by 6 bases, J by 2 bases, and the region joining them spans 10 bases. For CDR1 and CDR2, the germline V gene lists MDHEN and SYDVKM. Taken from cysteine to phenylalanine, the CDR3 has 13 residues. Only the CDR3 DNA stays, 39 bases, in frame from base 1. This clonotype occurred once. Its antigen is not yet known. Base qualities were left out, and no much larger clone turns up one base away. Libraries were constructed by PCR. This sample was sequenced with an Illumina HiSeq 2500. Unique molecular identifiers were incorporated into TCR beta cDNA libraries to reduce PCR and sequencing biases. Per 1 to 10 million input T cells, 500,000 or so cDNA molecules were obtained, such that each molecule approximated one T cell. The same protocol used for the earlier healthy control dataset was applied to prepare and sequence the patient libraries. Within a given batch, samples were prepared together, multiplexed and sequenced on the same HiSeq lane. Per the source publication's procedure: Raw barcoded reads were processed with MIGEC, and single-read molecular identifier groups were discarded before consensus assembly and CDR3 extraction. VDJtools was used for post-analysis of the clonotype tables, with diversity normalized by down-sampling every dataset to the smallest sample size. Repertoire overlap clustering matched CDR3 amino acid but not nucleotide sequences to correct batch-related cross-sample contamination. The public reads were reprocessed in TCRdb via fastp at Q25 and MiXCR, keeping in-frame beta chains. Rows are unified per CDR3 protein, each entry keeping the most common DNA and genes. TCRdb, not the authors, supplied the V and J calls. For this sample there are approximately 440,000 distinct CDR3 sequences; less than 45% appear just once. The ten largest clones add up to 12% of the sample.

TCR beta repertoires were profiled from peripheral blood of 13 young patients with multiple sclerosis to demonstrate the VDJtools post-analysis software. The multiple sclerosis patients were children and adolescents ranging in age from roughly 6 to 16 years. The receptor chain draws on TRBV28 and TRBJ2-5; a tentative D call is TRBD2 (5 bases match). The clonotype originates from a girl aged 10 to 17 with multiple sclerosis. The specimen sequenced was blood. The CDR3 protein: CASRRTVQETQYF. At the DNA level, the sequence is TGTGCCAGCAGAAGGACTGTTCAAGAGACCCAGTACTTC.